A selection of T cell receptor beta chains follows, all from one sample in a study of blood T cell repertoires in COVID-19. Sequencing used immunoSEQ multiplex PCR; TCRdb keeps in-frame clones, though not all of them. The sample lists some 220,000 clones, more than 75% seen once, with 5.2% in the top ten. Sequencing was performed on peripheral blood. Receptors were obtained from a woman in her seventies with COVID-19, enrolled during active disease. CDR3s include the opening cysteine and the closing phenylalanine or tryptophan. D genes are given only for firm matches. Clone size is shown for a subset of rows, as once, few, many or a class of expanded clone.

J	V	size	D	CDR3	DNA
TRBJ2-2	TRBV2	.	.	CASRGQSVQVGELFF	TGTGCCAGCAGAGGTCAAAGCGTCCAAGTCGGGGAGCTGTTTTTT
TRBJ2-7	TRBV6-6	.	TRBD2	CASSRGTSGSPYEQYF	TGTGCCAGCAGTCGGGGGACTAGCGGGAGCCCCTACGAGCAGTACTTC
TRBJ1-3	TRBV24-1	.	.	CATVDSFSGNTIYF	TGTGCCACCGTCGACAGTTTCTCTGGAAACACCATATATTTT
TRBJ2-5	TRBV5-1	.	.	CASSISDRQETQYF	TGCGCCAGCAGCATTAGTGACAGACAAGAGACCCAGTACTTC
TRBJ2-1	TRBV24-1	.	TRBD2	CATSDLTSGRGDEQFF	TGTGCCACCAGTGATTTAACTAGCGGGAGGGGTGATGAGCAGTTCTTC
TRBJ1-1	TRBV2	.	.	CASKIVNTEAFF	TGTGCCAGCAAAATCGTGAACACTGAAGCTTTCTTT
TRBJ2-7	TRBV6-5	.	.	CASSSRAGTYEQYF	TGTGCCAGCAGTTCACGGGCGGGAACCTACGAGCAGTACTTC
TRBJ1-1	TRBV5-8	.	.	CASSLVIGVGRTEAFF	TGTGCCAGCAGCTTGGTCATCGGCGTAGGGAGGACTGAAGCTTTCTTT
TRBJ1-1	TRBV5-8	.	.	CASSFLNTEAFF	TGTGCCAGCAGCTTCTTGAACACTGAAGCTTTCTTT
TRBJ1-2	TRBV28	.	TRBD1	CASRKQGAGNYGYTF	TGTGCCAGCAGAAAACAGGGGGCGGGTAACTATGGCTACACCTTC
TRBJ2-1	TRBV28	.	TRBD1	CASSLPGQGAREQFF	TGTGCCAGCAGTTTACCGGGACAGGGGGCGCGTGAGCAGTTCTTC
TRBJ2-7	TRBV19	.	.	CASSISALAVYEQYF	TGTGCCAGTAGTATAAGCGCCCTCGCTGTCTACGAGCAGTACTTC
TRBJ1-2	TRBV10-3	.	TRBD1	CAISNRDRGLYGYTF	TGTGCCATCAGTAACCGGGACAGGGGGCTCTATGGCTACACCTTC
TRBJ2-3	TRBV15	.	TRBD1	CATRDRDRGTTDTQYF	TGTGCCACCAGGGATAGAGACAGGGGGACGACAGATACGCAGTATTTT
TRBJ1-1	TRBV18	once	.	CASSPSQGAAFF	TGTGCCAGCTCACCATCACAGGGTGCAGCTTTCTTT
TRBJ1-2	TRBV6-2/TRBV6-3	.	.	CASTPGGRYGYTF	TGTGCCAGCACCCCCGGCGGGCGCTATGGCTACACCTTC
TRBJ2-2	TRBV7-2	.	TRBD1	CASSLTGVNTGELFF	TGTGCCAGCAGCTTGACAGGGGTGAACACCGGGGAGCTGTTTTTT
TRBJ1-5	TRBV19	.	.	CASSQGYGNQPQHF	TGTGCCAGTAGTCAGGGGTACGGCAATCAGCCCCAGCATTTT
TRBJ2-7	TRBV5-1	.	.	CASSSNYEQYF	TGCGCCAGCAGCTCCAATTACGAGCAGTACTTC
TRBJ1-6	TRBV2	.	.	CASSAGLGSPLHF	TGTGCCAGCAGTGCCGGGTTAGGCTCACCCCTCCACTTT
TRBJ1-2	TRBV5-1	few	TRBD1	CASSWGDRENYGYTF	TGCGCCAGCAGCTGGGGAGACAGGGAGAACTATGGCTACACCTTC
TRBJ2-5	TRBV18	.	TRBD2	CASSPTKSGRALETQYF	TGTGCCAGCTCACCGACGAAAAGCGGGAGGGCCCTTGAGACCCAGTACTTC